This T cell receptor beta chain was sequenced during a study of metastatic and nonmetastatic thyroid tumors. Looking at the study overall: It was across blood and tumor or nodule tissue from malignant and benign thyroid patients that repertoires were compared. Regarding the study as a whole: As reported, TCR beta diversity in blood and tumor was significantly higher in malignant thyroid tumors than in benign nodules.

V was clipped by 9 bases and J by 5 bases, with 19 bases between them. Germline CDR1 and CDR2: SGHNT and YYREEE (reference sequence). The CDR3 extends over 14 amino acids. This clone has at least ten counts. Antigen specificity is unknown. Not a single patient had been given any form of treatment at any point before undergoing thyroid surgery. Using MiXCR, TCRdb re-called clones from the PCR reads. The sample holds around 30,000 clones; about 18% are singletons and the top ten take about 4.6%. The sequenced sample consisted of blood. The chain is built from TRBV5-4 and TRBJ2-3; D not certain. The clonotype originates from a female donor with papillary thyroid cancer or a benign thyroid nodule (not recorded which). Some clones in this sample may be carry-over from other donors' samples. As DNA, the CDR3 is TGTGCCACCTCCCTCGACCGATGGGTAGATACGCAGTATTTT. Encoded protein: CATSLDRWVDTQYF.